The present TCR beta chain was sequenced within a study of T cell responses to AZD1222 COVID-19 vaccine. Overall study results and limits: Spike was spanned by vaccine-associated CD4 TCRs, with dominance at 160-218 and 743-854. Once two AZD1222 doses were given, Spike-specific TCR breadth and depth went up. Among the donors, most were white British and more were female, and clonal diversity was possibly underestimated.

Second doses that came at about 4 or about 12 weeks were put together. In its sample, this clone was seen once. Its specificity is not known. Repertoires were generated with immunoSEQ multiplex PCR, while TCRdb's copy carries only in-frame clones and drops some. The table includes about 150,000 clones, around 92% detected once. The sequence derives from an adult who received the AZD1222 COVID-19 vaccine. The source was peripheral blood, collected 28 days after the second AZD1222 dose.

The CDR3 sequence: CASSSALNQPQHF. CDR3 bases: TGTGCCAGCAGTTCCGCGCTCAATCAGCCCCAGCATTTT. This rearrangement joins TRBV27 to TRBJ1-5; unclear D gene. The CDR3 loop spans 13 amino acids. Between the trimmed V and J ends, which lost 4 bases and 3 bases, there was a span of 7 bases. The germline CDR1 and CDR2 sequences are MNHEY and SMNVEV (reference sequence).